Below are 31 T cell receptor beta chains sequenced from a single sample in a study of beta chain features in type 1 diabetes. Findings of the study overall: Moderately but significantly shorter TCRB CDR3s were found in Type 1 diabetes patients in all four CD4+ subsets.

The antigens these receptors bind are not known. The investigators reverse transcribed all of the isolated RNA, so they sequenced expressed TCRB transcripts. Profiling relied on immunoSEQ multiplex PCR, and the TCRdb table lists in-frame clones only, not all of them. The sample lists 250,000 to 300,000 clones; 24% were seen once. Sequenced input: naive CD4+ T cells from blood. The origin of the receptors is a woman younger than 45 with type 1 diabetes.

A few counts support this clone. The rearrangement links TRBV4-1 to TRBJ2-1; D is possibly TRBD2 (5 bases). V lost 0 bases and J lost 9, with 12 bases in between. Germline V gene lookup returns CDR1 MGHRA and CDR2 YSYEKL. There are 14 residues in the CDR3. The CDR3 region is CASSQESPGGEQFF. CDR3 bases: TGCGCCAGCAGCCAAGAAAGTCCTGGAGGTGAGCAGTTCTTC.

The chain recombines TRBV29-1 with TRBJ1-4, with 8 bases identical to TRBD1. Germline CDR1 and CDR2: SQVTM and ANQGSEA. V trimming: 6 bases; J trimming: 7 bases; junction bases outside the gene matches: 10. The CDR3 runs to 14 residues. CDR3 nucleotide sequence: TGCAGCGTCGCATTACAGGGGGGGGGTGAAAAACTGTTTTTT. It encodes CSVALQGGGEKLFF.

The V call is TRBV7-2, the J call TRBJ2-5; 8 nucleotides agree with TRBD2. The CDR3 loop spans 16 amino acids. In germline, CDR1 is SGHTA, CDR2 FQGNSA. V lost 3 bases and J lost 4; bases outside the gene matches: 10. Here the CDR3 DNA reads TGTGCCAGCAGCTTGGGGGGTAGCGGGAATCCAGAGACCCAGTACTTC. It encodes CASSLGGSGNPETQYF. Complete variable domain (other parts from reference TRBV7-2 and TRBJ2-5): GAGVSQSPSNKVTEKGKDVELRCDPISGHTALYWYRQSLGQGLEFLIYFQGNSAPDKSGLPSDRFSAERTGGSVSTLTIQRTQQEDSAVYLCASSLGGSGNPETQYFGPGTRLLVL.

J is TRBJ2-5 and V is TRBV6-5; possibly TRBD2 for D (5 bases). There are 15 residues in the CDR3. V shed 0 bases and J shed 3 bases, with 11 bases lying between them. From germline, CDR1 is MNHEY and CDR2 SVGAGI. CDR3 in DNA: TGTGCCAGCAGTTACTCGATCAGCGGAAAAGAGACCCAGTACTTC. Its protein product is CASSYSISGKETQYF.

This sequence joins TRBV29-1 and TRBJ2-3, with a weak D call TRBD1 (6 bases). Germline-derived CDR1 and CDR2 are SQVTM and ANQGSEA. Deletions cut 0 bases from V and 3 bases from J, with 10 bases between. This CDR3 has 14 amino acids. Here the CDR3 reads CSVEEWGQTDTQYF. Here the CDR3 DNA reads TGCAGCGTTGAAGAGTGGGGGCAGACAGATACGCAGTATTTT.

In its sample, this clone was seen a few times. The chain joins TRBV30 to TRBJ1-4; D might be TRBD1 (6 bases). V shed 4 bases and J shed 3 bases, with 9 bases lying between them. Germline V gene sequence: CDR1 GTSNPN, CDR2 SVGIG (reference sequence). The CDR3 has 13 amino acids. CDR3 sequence reads: CAWTDSPNEKLFF. CDR3 nucleotide sequence: TGTGCCTGGACGGACAGCCCTAATGAAAAACTGTTTTTT. Full variable domain (missing parts from reference TRBV30 and TRBJ1-4): SQTIHQWPATLVQPVGSPLSLECTVEGTSNPNLYWYRQAAGRGLQLLFYSVGIGQISSEVPQNLSASRPQDRQFILSSKKLLLSDSGFYLCAWTDSPNEKLFFGSGTQLSVL.

The chain combines TRBV30 with TRBJ2-1; TRBD1 matches 10 bases. The CDR3 is 16 residues long. Germline V gene data show CDR1 as GTSNPN and CDR2 as SVGIG (reference sequence). Germline trimming cut 2 bases from V and 9 bases from J; bases unmatched to any gene: 13. The CDR3, as DNA: TGTGCCTGGAGTCCCCATTGGGACAGGGGACGCGGTGAGCAGTTCTTC. This codes for CAWSPHWDRGRGEQFF.

The V and J genes are TRBV5-1 and TRBJ2-1; TRBD1 matches at 7 bases. CDR3 length: 14 residues. Germline V gene sequence: CDR1 SGHRS, CDR2 YFSETQ. The V gene end was trimmed by 0 bases and the J gene end by 7 bases; junction bases not matched to a gene: 4. CDR3 coding DNA: TGCGCCAGCAGCTTGGAGTCAGGGGGTAATGAGCAGTTCTTC. Amino acid sequence: CASSLESGGNEQFF. The whole variable domain, remainder taken from reference TRBV5-1 and TRBJ2-1, is KAGVTQTPRYLIKTRGQQVTLSCSPISGHRSVSWYQQTPGQGLQFLFEYFSETQRNKGNFPGRFSGRQFSNSRSEMNVSTLELGDSALYLCASSLESGGNEQFFGPGTRLTVL.

About this clone itself: This sample also contains other DNA sequences that code for the same CDR3. This sequence joins TRBV9 and TRBJ2-1; D might be TRBD2 (6 bases). Deletions cut 0 bases from V and 8 bases from J, with 6 bases between. The germline V gene has CDR1 SGDLS and CDR2 YYNGEE. The CDR3 loop spans 12 amino acids. The CDR3, as DNA: TGTGCCAGCAGCGTAGAGCGGGATGAGCAGTTCTTC. It translates to CASSVERDEQFF.

The chain recombines TRBV7-9 with TRBJ2-5; 11 bases align to TRBD2. This CDR3 is built from 16 residues. Germline assignment: CDR1 SEHNR and CDR2 FQNEAQ (reference sequence). V was clipped by 1 base and J by 5 bases; unmatched bases: 6. The CDR3 protein is CASSLGLAGGSETQYF. As DNA, the CDR3 is TGTGCCAGCAGCTTAGGGCTAGCGGGAGGCTCCGAGACCCAGTACTTC. Full variable domain (rest looked up from reference TRBV7-9 and TRBJ2-5): DTGVSQNPRHKITKRGQNVTFRCDPISEHNRLYWYRQTLGQGPEFLTYFQNEAQLEKSRLLSDRFSAERPKGSFSTLEIQRTEQGDSAMYLCASSLGLAGGSETQYFGPGTRLLVL.

V gene TRBV7-9 combines with J gene TRBJ2-6; 10 positions agree with TRBD1. Germline CDR1 SEHNR, CDR2 FQNEAQ (reference sequence). With V trimmed by 7 bases and J by 1 base, 13 bases remained unmatched. CDR3 length: 19 residues. CDR3: CASTTQFDRGLSGANVLTF. CDR3 nucleotides: TGTGCCAGCACCACACAGTTCGACAGGGGGCTGTCTGGGGCCAACGTCCTGACTTTC.

V is TRBV29-1 and J is TRBJ2-6, with 7 positions matching TRBD1. Germline assignment: CDR1 SQVTM and CDR2 ANQGSEA. The CDR3 sequence is 14 residues long. After removal of 3 bases from V and 4 bases from J, the junction contained 3 bases not matched to a gene. The CDR3 nucleotides read TGCAGCGTTGAGACAGGGTCCGGGGCCAACGTCCTGACTTTC. It specifies CSVETGSGANVLTF.

This sequence joins TRBV7-2 and TRBJ1-2, with TRBD1 matching over 7 bases. CDR1 and CDR2 from the germline V gene are SGHTA and FQGNSA. The CDR3 extends over 15 amino acids. V shed 0 bases, J shed 2 bases, and the junction held 3 bases outside the gene matches. Here the CDR3 reads CASSLADRTNYGYTF. The CDR3 DNA reads TGTGCCAGCAGCTTAGCGGACAGGACCAACTATGGCTACACCTTC.

The chain carries TRBV29-1 and TRBJ2-5, with D possibly TRBD2 on 6 matching bases. The V gene's germline CDR1 is SQVTM and CDR2 ANQGSEA. V dropped 5 bases and J dropped 5 bases, with 18 bases sitting between them. The CDR3 length is 14 residues. CDR3 loop: CSVPLLGGSETQYF. CDR3 sequence (DNA): TGCAGCGTTCCTCTCCTGGGGGGAAGCGAGACCCAGTACTTC.

As regards this clone: The sample contains more than one DNA sequence encoding this CDR3. The J gene is TRBJ1-1, the V gene TRBV6-5; D gene uncertain. Looked up from germline, CDR1 is MNHEY and CDR2 is SVGAGI. This CDR3 has 13 amino acids. Trimming cost V 0 bases and J 1 base, with 3 bases left between them. DNA of the CDR3: TGTGCCAGCAGTTACTCCAGGAACACTGAAGCTTTCTTT. Its protein product is CASSYSRNTEAFF.

This clone was detected only a few times. The chain uses TRBV30 and TRBJ1-5; unclear D gene. The CDR3 extends over 15 amino acids. V lost 0 bases and J lost 0, with 9 bases in between. Per the germline V gene, CDR1 is GTSNPN and CDR2 is SVGIG (reference sequence). The CDR3 protein is CAWSVQLYSNQPQHF. DNA of the CDR3: TGTGCCTGGAGTGTACAGCTTTATAGCAATCAGCCCCAGCATTTT.

The chain is built from TRBV30 and TRBJ2-2; TRBD2 aligns across 15 bases. Per the germline V gene, CDR1 is GTSNPN and CDR2 is SVGIG (reference sequence). The CDR3 loop spans 15 amino acids. Trimming removed 8 bases from V and 1 base from J; junction bases left unmatched: 2. For the CDR3, the DNA is TGTGCCAAGGGACTAGCGGGAGGGAACACCGGGGAGCTGTTTTTT. Its translation is CAKGLAGGNTGELFF.

The rearrangement links TRBV7-2 to TRBJ2-3; 10 positions match TRBD1. J gave up 4 bases and V 5 bases, and 3 bases lay outside the gene matches. The germline V gene has CDR1 SGHTA and CDR2 FQGNSA. The CDR3 extends over 14 amino acids. The CDR3 DNA reads as TGTGCCAGCAGCGGGACAGGGGCAGCAGATACGCAGTATTTT. Protein: CASSGTGAADTQYF.

This CDR3 is CASRPELNTEAFF. For the CDR3, the DNA is TGTGCCAGCCGGCCGGAGTTGAACACTGAAGCTTTCTTT. The chain couples TRBV6-5 to TRBJ1-1; D ambiguous. The V and J ends lost 8 bases and 0 bases respectively, with 10 bases between them. The germline gives CDR1 MNHEY, CDR2 SVGAGI. CDR3 length: 13 residues.

The rearrangement links TRBV4-1 to TRBJ2-5, with 12 bases fitting TRBD2. This CDR3 has 17 residues. Unmatched junction bases numbered 10, after V lost 4 bases and J lost 4 bases. Germline V lookup: CDR1 MGHRA, CDR2 YSYEKL. The CDR3 loop is CASSLTRLAGVVETQYF. In DNA, the CDR3 is TGCGCCAGCAGCCTAACAAGACTAGCGGGAGTGGTAGAGACCCAGTACTTC.

This clone was picked up a small number of times. J is TRBJ2-7 and V is TRBV27; D perhaps matches TRBD1 (5 bases). The V gene lost 3 bases and the J gene lost 0 bases, with 9 bases spanning the gap. Germline-derived CDR1 and CDR2 are MNHEY and SMNVEV (reference sequence). CDR3 length: 14 amino acids. The CDR3 DNA is TGTGCCAGCAGTTTTAAAGACAGCTCCTACGAGCAGTACTTC. Translation: CASSFKDSSYEQYF.

V gene TRBV30 combines with J gene TRBJ2-5; 7 positions match TRBD2. Germline CDR1 reads GTSNPN; CDR2 reads SVGIG (reference sequence). This CDR3 is 15 amino acids long. The V segment lost 0 bases and the J segment 7 bases; nucleotides outside the gene matches: 11. The CDR3 nucleotides read TGTGCCTGGAGTGTAGCGGGGACGCAAAAGTGGACCCAGTACTTC. This translates into CAWSVAGTQKWTQYF.

The chain couples TRBV30 to TRBJ2-3; 14 positions match TRBD2. The trim removed 1 base at V and 5 bases at J, leaving 5 bases unmatched. This CDR3 contains 16 residues. Germline CDR1 reads GTSNPN; CDR2 reads SVGIG (reference sequence). CDR3 coding DNA: TGTGCCTGGAGTGCAGGACTAGCGGGAGGAGGAGATACGCAGTATTTT. Residues: CAWSAGLAGGGDTQYF.

The chain recombines TRBV30 with TRBJ1-1, with D possibly TRBD1 on 5 matching bases. CDR1 and CDR2 from the germline V gene are GTSNPN and SVGIG (reference sequence). This CDR3 comprises 14 residues. Trimming pared 3 bases from V and 5 bases from J, leaving 16 bases between. The CDR3 region is CAWRGLIHQTEAFF. The CDR3 bases are TGTGCCTGGAGGGGGCTAATCCATCAGACTGAAGCTTTCTTT.

This clone was seen a handful of times. The V gene is TRBV29-1, the J gene TRBJ1-3; the D gene is possibly TRBD1 (6 bases). V was cut by 3 bases and J by 1 base, with 16 bases left in between. The CDR3 extends over 16 amino acids. Germline CDR1 reads SQVTM; CDR2 reads ANQGSEA. CDR3 sequence reads: CSVDLQGRDSGNTIYF. The CDR3 nucleotides read TGCAGCGTTGACTTACAGGGCAGGGATTCTGGAAACACCATATATTTT.

This chain uses TRBV6-1 with TRBJ1-5; no firm D call. Germline-derived CDR1 and CDR2 are MNHNS and SASEGT. This CDR3 is 12 amino acids long. V was cut by 5 bases and J by 6 bases, with 8 bases left in between. CDR3 region: CASSPSSQPQHF. As DNA, the CDR3 is TGTGCCAGCAGTCCTAGTAGTCAGCCCCAGCATTTT.

This clone was detected once. This rearrangement joins TRBV5-6 to TRBJ1-2; 7 bases are shared with TRBD1. This CDR3 region has 14 residues. After removal of 0 bases from V and 14 bases from J, the junction contained 13 bases not matched to a gene. Per germline, CDR1 SGHDT and CDR2 YYEEEE. The CDR3 DNA follows: TGTGCCAGCAGCTTGGCGGTACCAGGGGGAACCGGAACCTTC. Translating gives CASSLAVPGGTGTF. Supplemented by reference TRBV5-6 and TRBJ1-2, the full variable domain reads DAGVTQSPTHLIKTRGQQVTLRCSPKSGHDTVSWYQQALGQGPQFIFQYYEEEERQRGNFPDRFSGHQFPNYSSELNVNALLLGDSALYLCASSLAVPGGTGTFGSGTRLTVV.

V gene TRBV5-1 combines with J gene TRBJ2-1; D unclear. Trimming stripped 5 bases from V and 7 bases from J, with 7 bases between. Germline V gives CDR1 SGHRS, CDR2 YFSETQ. This CDR3 is 11 amino acids long. This chain's CDR3 is CASSSGNEQFF. For the CDR3, the DNA is TGCGCCAGCAGTTCCGGGAATGAGCAGTTCTTC.

J is TRBJ1-2 and V is TRBV30; D is ambiguous. The CDR3 has 12 amino acids. The V gene lost 0 bases and the J gene lost 5 bases, with 7 bases spanning the gap. Germline loops: CDR1 GTSNPN, CDR2 SVGIG (reference sequence). The CDR3 protein is CAWSVLVYGYTF. The CDR3 DNA reads as TGTGCCTGGAGTGTACTCGTATATGGCTACACCTTC.

The chain employs TRBV9 and TRBJ1-2; D remains unclear. Germline V CDR1 and CDR2: SGDLS, YYNGEE. The CDR3 runs to 13 residues. Trimming cost V 7 bases and J 4 bases, with 14 bases left between them. This CDR3 is CASQRAGGYGYTF. The CDR3 nucleotides are TGTGCCAGCCAGAGAGCCGGCGGCTATGGCTACACCTTC.

This clone was recorded a few times. In DNA, the CDR3 is TGCGCCAGCAGCCATTATTGGGGAGGCAATCAGCCCCAGCATTTT. Translated, it gives CASSHYWGGNQPQHF. This chain joins TRBV4-1 and TRBJ1-5, with unresolved D. The germline V gene has CDR1 MGHRA and CDR2 YSYEKL. The V end was cut by 3 bases, the J end by 2 bases, with 11 bases between. This CDR3 is 15 amino acids long.